This entry is about one T cell receptor beta chain. The antigen it recognizes is unknown. Base qualities are not provided; no much larger clone lies one nucleotide away. Patients with a history of autoimmune disease or receiving systemic immunosuppression were excluded from the trial. In every dose cohort, peripheral blood was drawn for TCR sequencing at baseline, cycle 4 day 1, and cycle 7 day 1. Samples came from an open-label, multicenter, first-in-human phase I dose-escalation trial of ivuxolimab. Adults with locally advanced or metastatic head and neck squamous cell, hepatocellular, melanoma or renal cell carcinoma were enrolled in the trial. Before TCR sequencing, CD4+ and CD8+ T cells were separately sorted from peripheral blood. This record belongs to a study of OX40 agonist ivuxolimab in advanced cancers. About the full investigation: The costimulatory receptor OX40 (CD134) was targeted by ivuxolimab, a fully human IgG2 agonistic monoclonal antibody. The paper covers the monotherapy dose-escalation part of the phase I ivuxolimab trial, which included N ≈ 57 patients. Prior anti-PD-1, anti-PD-L1 or anti-CTLA-4 therapy was permitted, and checkpoint inhibitors had been received by less than 45% of dose-escalation patients. Intravenous ivuxolimab was administered to patients every 2 weeks at six dose levels: 0.01, 0.1, 0.3, 1.5, 3 and 10 mg/kg. The point of sequencing TCRbeta in the periphery was to test whether ivuxolimab changed TCR sequence diversity and drove clonal T-cell expansion. Three dose-escalation patients achieved partial responses, one with hepatocellular carcinoma and two with cutaneous melanoma. In the dose-escalation cohort, around four fifths of patients were male, and the mean age was approximately 55 years, with a range of about 23 to 85. Of the approximately 53 patients in dose escalation, approximately 20 had hepatocellular carcinoma, about 15 had melanoma, 9 had renal cell carcinoma and 9 had head and neck cancer. The investigation overall reported the following: The antigen specificity of the clonally expanded peripheral T cells was not determined. In the 0.1-3.0 mg/kg groups, partial responders had among the lowest normalized peripheral clonal expansion, particularly in CD8+ T cells. After ivuxolimab, expanded clones were on average more numerous among CD8+ T cells than among CD4+ T cells. At doses of 0.1 to 3.0 mg/kg, clonal expansion of both CD4+ and CD8+ blood T cells was observed from baseline to week 6. Low levels of normalized T-cell clonal expansion were also seen in some patients who did not respond.

To sequence the TCRbeta CDR3 region, genomic DNA was isolated from the sorted cells. TCRbeta CDR3 regions were sequenced using the immunoSEQ Assay. What TCRdb holds here is the immuneACCESS table cut down to in-frame rearrangements. Part of the clones is not present; checked against another copy, under half of the missing clones reflect an unresolved V gene, and the others are unexplained. The table for this sample lists tens of thousands of clones; about 89% of them were counted only once. Together, the top ten hold 20% to 30% of the sample. The CDR3 covers 13 residues, taking in both the cysteine and the phenylalanine. The retained sequence is limited to the CDR3, 39 bases, with the frame set at the first base. Trimming leaves V shorter by 9 bases and J shorter by 2 bases, with the junction holding 4 bases beyond the gene matches. From the germline V gene (reference sequence), CDR1 is LNHDA and CDR2 is SQIVND.

The starting material was CD4+ or CD8+ T cells sorted from blood, obtained in a trial of the OX40 agonist ivuxolimab. The chain is encoded by TRBV19 joined to TRBJ1-1; 9 junctional bases match TRBD1. The sequence was collected from an adult with an advanced solid tumor such as melanoma, head and neck, liver or kidney cancer. The nucleotide sequence reads as follows: TGTGCCAGCTACAGGGGGCACAACACTGAAGCTTTCTTT. Its protein reads: CASYRGHNTEAFF.